Listed below are T cell receptor beta chains from one sample, sequenced in a study of spatial heterogeneity in lung cancer. TCRdb reprocessed the 5' RACE reads with MiXCR, giving one entry per CDR3 protein. The sample holds 82,000 or so distinct CDR3 sequences; around 12% are singletons and the top ten take around 4.3%. Sequencing used PBMCs, obtained at surgery. The receptors here all came from a male donor with early-stage non-small cell lung cancer. Both conserved end residues are part of each CDR3. A D gene is named only where the DNA matches it firmly. Only part of the rows carry a size: once, few, many, or a class if the clone is expanded.

TRBJ2-7 . . TRBV27 12 CASSRGSHEQYF TGTGCCAGCAGCCGGGGCTCCCACGAGCAGTACTTC
TRBJ1-4 . once TRBV11-2 13 CASSPLVREKLFF TGTGCCAGCAGCCCCCTGGTCAGAGAAAAACTGTTTTTT
TRBJ1-3 . few TRBV7-9 15 CASSPEGVSGNTIYF TGTGCCAGCAGCCCAGAGGGGGTCTCTGGAAACACCATATATTTT
TRBJ1-6 TRBD1 few TRBV25-1 17 CASRQVNRGTENSPLHF TGTGCCAGCAGGCAAGTAAACCGCGGGACAGAGAATTCACCCCTCCACTTT
TRBJ1-1 . . TRBV15 13 CATSSSRNTEAFF TGTGCCACCAGCAGTTCTAGAAACACTGAAGCTTTCTTT
TRBJ1-1 . . TRBV2 13 CASSDRGITEAFF TGTGCCAGCAGTGATAGGGGTATCACTGAAGCTTTCTTT
TRBJ1-2 . few TRBV19 15 CASSDAVGYMDGYTF TGTGCCAGTAGCGATGCGGTCGGATATATGGATGGCTACACCTTC
TRBJ1-1 . few TRBV7-3 13 CASSLGGGVEAFF TGTGCCAGCAGCTTAGGGGGGGGAGTTGAAGCTTTCTTT
TRBJ2-7 . . TRBV11-3 13 CASSLGRNNEQYF TGTGCCAGCAGCCTGGGACGTAATAACGAGCAGTACTTC
TRBJ1-5 . . TRBV12-3/TRBV12-4 13 CASSSGTLQPQHF TGTGCCAGCAGTTCCGGGACCCTTCAGCCCCAGCATTTT
TRBJ1-1 . . TRBV20-1 14 CSALRRGPNTEAFF TGCAGTGCCCTGAGGCGGGGCCCGAACACTGAAGCTTTCTTT
TRBJ1-1 . few TRBV5-1 13 CASSSSMEVEAFF TGCGCCAGCAGCTCCTCTATGGAAGTTGAAGCTTTCTTT
TRBJ1-2 . . TRBV28 14 CASSPPARGHGYTF TGTGCCAGCAGCCCCCCCGCGCGGGGCCATGGCTACACCTTC
TRBJ2-1 TRBD2 few TRBV7-9 16 CASSPPTAGGNNEQFF TGTGCCAGCAGCCCCCCAACAGCGGGAGGGAACAATGAGCAGTTCTTC
TRBJ1-1 . few TRBV6-1 13 CASWGNRNTEAFF TGTGCCAGCTGGGGGAATAGGAACACTGAAGCTTTCTTT
TRBJ1-1 TRBD1 . TRBV2 14 CASSSTGASIEAFF TGTGCCAGCAGTTCCACAGGGGCATCGATTGAAGCTTTCTTT
TRBJ1-6 . medium-sized TRBV7-2 15 CASSLVGFVNSPLHF TGTGCCAGCAGCTTAGTCGGATTTGTGAATTCACCCCTCCACTTT
TRBJ1-2 TRBD1 few TRBV11-2 15 CASSLRQGWLYGYTF TGTGCCAGCAGCTTACGACAGGGATGGTTATATGGCTACACCTTC
TRBJ2-3 . few TRBV20-1 15 CSAREGGYSTDTQYF TGCAGTGCTAGAGAGGGCGGTTATAGCACAGATACGCAGTATTTT
TRBJ1-1 . many TRBV15 14 CATSSSLGVSEAFF TGTGCCACCAGCAGTTCTCTAGGGGTGAGTGAAGCTTTCTTT
TRBJ1-1 . . TRBV29-1 10 CSAGGPEAFF TGCAGCGCGGGAGGTCCTGAAGCTTTCTTT
TRBJ2-5 . few TRBV6-1 12 CASSEGGETQYF TGTGCCAGCAGTGAAGGGGGGGAGACCCAGTACTTC
TRBJ2-7 TRBD2 . TRBV7-9 16 CASSLALGLAGYEQYF TGTGCCAGCAGCTTAGCCCTCGGACTAGCGGGCTACGAGCAGTACTTC
TRBJ2-7 . . TRBV7-9 14 CASSSGTASYEQYF TGTGCCAGCAGCAGTGGGACCGCCTCCTACGAGCAGTACTTC
TRBJ2-5 TRBD1 . TRBV12-3/TRBV12-4 14 CASSSGTGMETQYF TGTGCCAGCAGTTCCGGGACAGGGATGGAGACCCAGTACTTC
TRBJ2-1 . few TRBV24-1 14 CATGNDGGAREQFF TGTGCCACCGGCAACGATGGGGGGGCGAGGGAGCAGTTCTTC
TRBJ2-3 . . TRBV4-1 13 CASSVQGTDTQYF TGCGCCAGCAGCGTACAGGGTACAGATACGCAGTATTTT
TRBJ2-5 . medium-sized TRBV29-1 12 CSLGGSKETQYF TGCAGCCTGGGGGGTTCTAAAGAGACCCAGTACTTC
TRBJ2-1 TRBD2 . TRBV29-1 15 CSVKAGGIDANEQFF TGCAGCGTTAAGGCGGGGGGGATTGACGCCAATGAGCAGTTCTTC
TRBJ1-4 . . TRBV7-9 14 CASSLRQENEKLFF TGTGCCAGCAGCTTACGACAGGAGAATGAAAAACTGTTTTTT
TRBJ2-2 TRBD2 . TRBV3-1 17 CASSQGLGQRENGELFF TGTGCCAGCAGCCAGGGCCTGGGGCAGCGGGAGAACGGGGAGCTGTTTTTT
TRBJ2-4 . . TRBV12-3/TRBV12-4 15 CASSSSLLAKNIQYF TGTGCCAGCAGTTCATCCCTACTAGCCAAAAACATTCAGTACTTC
TRBJ1-3 . . TRBV20-1 14 CSARSRASGNTIYF TGCAGTGCTAGGAGCAGGGCATCTGGAAACACCATATATTTT
TRBJ2-3 TRBD2 . TRBV20-1 17 CSTTGRGAGGSTDTQYF TGCAGTACTACAGGGCGCGGAGCGGGAGGAAGCACAGATACGCAGTATTTT
TRBJ2-2 . . TRBV6-1 16 CASSVSRGLNTGELFF TGTGCCAGCAGTGTGTCCCGGGGCCTGAACACCGGGGAGCTGTTTTTT
TRBJ1-4 . many TRBV20-1 15 CSASPRRQRLEKLFF TGCAGTGCTAGCCCGCGAAGGCAGAGATTAGAAAAACTGTTTTTT
TRBJ2-7 . few TRBV7-8 14 CASSPGTVTYEQYF TGTGCCAGCAGTCCCGGGACGGTGACCTACGAGCAGTACTTC
TRBJ2-2 . . TRBV4-1 13 CASSQGSPGELFF TGCGCCAGCAGCCAGGGATCCCCCGGGGAGCTGTTTTTT
TRBJ2-1 TRBD2 many TRBV7-3 16 CASSPPSSGSFHEQFF TGTGCCAGCAGTCCCCCGTCAAGCGGGAGTTTCCATGAGCAGTTCTTC
TRBJ2-5 . . TRBV7-6 12 CASSQFRETQYF TGTGCCAGCAGCCAATTCCGGGAGACCCAGTACTTC
TRBJ2-7 . few TRBV6-5 13 CASTKESTYEQYF TGTGCCAGCACGAAGGAGTCCACCTACGAGCAGTACTTC
TRBJ2-3 TRBD2 . TRBV19 17 CASSPGTSGSGTDTQYF TGTGCCAGTAGTCCCGGGACTAGCGGGAGCGGAACAGATACGCAGTATTTT